The 30 T cell receptor beta chains below all came from one sample that was sequenced in a study of blood T cell repertoires in COVID-19. TCRdb keeps only in-frame clones here, not all; method: immunoSEQ multiplex PCR. Among roughly 700,000 clones listed, 85% to 90% were seen once. The material sequenced was peripheral blood. The receptors come from a young woman with acute or convalescent COVID-19.

This rearrangement joins TRBV4-1 to TRBJ1-4; 8 positions match TRBD1. The CDR3 totals 16 residues. The germline V gene has CDR1 MGHRA and CDR2 YSYEKL. Trimming took 3 bases from V and 0 from J; bases not matched to a gene: 3. CDR3 DNA: TGCGCCAGCAGCCAGTGGACAGGGCCAACTAATGAAAAACTGTTTTTT. It encodes CASSQWTGPTNEKLFF.

This chain uses TRBV4-2 with TRBJ2-1; 7 nucleotides line up with TRBD2. There are 17 residues in the CDR3. The germline V gene encodes CDR1 LGHNA and CDR2 YNFKEQ. With V trimmed by 1 base and J by 7 bases, 13 bases remained unmatched. CDR3 protein: CASSQGGPGGGSNEQFF. DNA of the CDR3: TGTGCCAGCAGCCAAGGGGGCCCGGGCGGGGGATCGAATGAGCAGTTCTTC.

The chain recombines TRBV5-1 with TRBJ1-1; TRBD1 matches at 10 bases. The germline CDR1 and CDR2 sequences are SGHRS and YFSETQ. Trimming at V came to 4 bases and at J to 5 bases, leaving 8 bases not matched to a gene. The CDR3 consists of 15 residues. Here the CDR3 DNA reads TGCGCCAGCAGCGCGTTGGGGACAGGGGAGACTGAAGCTTTCTTT. It encodes CASSALGTGETEAFF.

This chain joins TRBV9 and TRBJ1-6; D is unclear. CDR1 SGDLS and CDR2 YYNGEE come from the germline V gene. With 4 bases removed from V and 4 bases from J, the gap between germline ends came to 6 bases. The CDR3 is 13 residues long. The CDR3 DNA sequence: TGTGCCAGCAGCTCTCGTTATAATTCACCCCTCCACTTT. Its protein is CASSSRYNSPLHF.

The V and J genes are TRBV2 and TRBJ1-1; D may be TRBD1 (5 bases). Trimming took 6 bases from V and 0 from J, leaving 11 bases between them. CDR3 length equals 14 residues. Germline values: CDR1 SNHLY, CDR2 FYNNEI. CDR3 region: CASRLRQLNTEAFF. The CDR3 nucleotides are TGTGCCAGCAGATTAAGACAGCTGAACACTGAAGCTTTCTTT.

The J gene is TRBJ2-2, the V gene TRBV5-6; the match to TRBD1 covers 7 bases. Trimming cost V 1 base and J 6 bases; bases outside gene matches: 6. The CDR3 covers 15 residues. The V gene's germline CDR1 is SGHDT and CDR2 YYEEEE. The CDR3 here is CASSLRAQGAGELFF. CDR3 coding DNA: TGTGCCAGCAGCTTGCGCGCTCAGGGGGCCGGGGAGCTGTTTTTT.

V gene TRBV7-3 combines with J gene TRBJ1-6, with D possibly TRBD1 on 5 matching bases. CDR3 size: 14 residues. Germline V gives CDR1 SGHTA, CDR2 FQGTGA. Trimming stripped 4 bases from V and 7 bases from J, with 11 bases between. CDR3 in DNA: TGTGCCAGCAGCTCAAGCGGGGCAAATTCACCCCTCCACTTT. It is translated as CASSSSGANSPLHF.

The chain couples TRBV7-8 to TRBJ2-7, with D hard to call. The ends were cut back, 5 bases at V and 0 bases at J, with 11 bases in the middle. Germline V gene lookup returns CDR1 SGHVS and CDR2 FQNEAQ. The CDR3 consists of 14 residues. The CDR3 DNA reads as TGTGCCAGCAGCCCCCGGGTTTCCTCCTACGAGCAGTACTTC. Protein sequence: CASSPRVSSYEQYF. Combining the CDR3 with reference TRBV7-8 and TRBJ2-7 gives the whole variable domain GAGVSQSPRYKVAKRGQDVALRCDPISGHVSLFWYQQALGQGPEFLTYFQNEAQLDKSGLPSDRFFAERPEGSVSTLKIQRTQQEDSAVYLCASSPRVSSYEQYFGPGTRLTVT.

This chain links TRBV19 with TRBJ1-1; 7 bases are shared with TRBD1. With V trimmed by 3 bases and J by 6 bases, 10 bases remained unmatched. The CDR3 sequence is 15 residues long. From germline, CDR1 is LNHDA and CDR2 SQIVND (reference sequence). The CDR3 reads CASSIRGLGTAEAFF. In DNA form, the CDR3 reads TGTGCCAGTAGTATTAGGGGGCTAGGAACGGCTGAAGCTTTCTTT.

The chain combines TRBV7-9 with TRBJ1-1; D is unclear. This CDR3 spans 13 amino acids. Trimming stripped 3 bases from V and 3 bases from J, with 8 bases between. CDR1 and CDR2 (germline): SEHNR, FQNEAQ (reference sequence). CDR3 in DNA: TGTGCCAGCAGCTTGGTTGACTACACTGAAGCTTTCTTT. Its translation: CASSLVDYTEAFF.

There are a few counts of this clone. Other DNA sequences within the sample encode an identical CDR3. This chain uses TRBV6-5 with TRBJ1-1, with TRBD1 matching over 9 bases. V shed 2 bases and J 5 bases; nucleotides not matched to a gene: 3. Germline assignment: CDR1 MNHEY and CDR2 SVGAGI. There are 14 residues in the CDR3. CDR3 in DNA: TGTGCCAGCAGTTACGACAGGGGGGGAACTGAAGCTTTCTTT. The encoded protein is CASSYDRGGTEAFF.

V and J are TRBV10-3 and TRBJ2-7; perhaps TRBD1 as D (5 bases). V was trimmed by 2 bases and J by 0 bases, leaving 8 bases between them. Germline CDR1 is ENHRY and CDR2 is SYGVKD. This CDR3 has 14 residues. As DNA, the CDR3 is TGTGCCATCAGTGAGGACAGAACCTCCTACGAGCAGTACTTC. Encoded protein: CAISEDRTSYEQYF.

The J gene is TRBJ2-4, the V gene TRBV4-3; 7 bases are shared with TRBD2. CDR3 length: 20 amino acids. Germline CDR1 is LGHNA and CDR2 is YSLEER. V shed 0 bases, J shed 0 bases, and the junction held 14 bases outside the gene matches. CDR3 sequence (DNA): TGCGCCAGCAGCCAAGATGAAGCTAGCGGAGCTAAAAAAGCCAAAAACATTCAGTACTTC. It encodes CASSQDEASGAKKAKNIQYF.

On this clone: The same CDR3 is also encoded by other DNA sequences in this sample. The chain joins TRBV9 to TRBJ2-7, with D hard to call. The germline V and J ends were trimmed by 3 bases and 3 bases, with 4 bases remaining between them. The CDR3 is made up of 11 amino acids. Looked up from germline, CDR1 is SGDLS and CDR2 is YYNGEE. The CDR3: CASSAGYEQYF. The DNA for the CDR3 is TGTGCCAGCAGCGCAGGCTACGAGCAGTACTTC.

This sequence joins TRBV7-2 and TRBJ2-5; a possible D gene is TRBD2 (6 bases). Germline lookup yields CDR1 SGHTA and CDR2 FQGNSA. The CDR3 totals 16 residues. V lost 0 bases and J lost 5, with 16 bases in between. The DNA for the CDR3 is TGTGCCAGCAGCTTAGCACGAGACTCGGGGGAGGAGACCCAGTACTTC. This sequence encodes CASSLARDSGEETQYF.

This clone has just one count. The V call is TRBV6-4, the J call TRBJ2-1; D is possibly TRBD1 (6 bases). The CDR3 totals 13 residues. Germline V gene data show CDR1 as MRHNA and CDR2 as SNTAGT. The germline V and J ends were trimmed by 6 bases and 9 bases, with 15 bases remaining between them. DNA for the CDR3: TGTGCCAGCAGAAATACAGGGCGGACTGAGCAGTTCTTC. It codes for CASRNTGRTEQFF.

For this clone: The sample carries other DNA sequences with the same CDR3. V is TRBV7-2 and J is TRBJ1-2, with D tentatively TRBD1 (6 bases). The CDR3 covers 14 residues. V was shortened by 3 bases and J by 0 bases, with 8 bases between the two germline ends. The V gene's germline CDR1 is SGHTA and CDR2 FQGNSA. CDR3 coding DNA: TGTGCCAGCAGCTTGGACAGAACTAACTATGGCTACACCTTC. As protein: CASSLDRTNYGYTF.

The rearrangement joins TRBV27 to TRBJ1-6, with D maybe TRBD1 (6 bases). CDR1 and CDR2 (germline): MNHEY, SMNVEV (reference sequence). This CDR3 is built from 15 residues. V gave up 3 bases and J gave up 3 bases, with 9 bases separating them. CDR3 sequence reads: CASSFIRGYNSPLHF. CDR3 DNA sequence: TGTGCCAGCAGTTTTATCAGGGGCTATAATTCACCCCTCCACTTT.

The chain has TRBV7-8 and TRBJ1-2; the match to TRBD1 covers 8 bases. CDR1 SGHVS and CDR2 FQNEAQ come from the germline V gene. The CDR3 spans 16 residues. Trimming at V came to 1 base and at J to 4 bases, leaving 8 bases not matched to a gene. DNA of the CDR3: TGTGCCAGCAGCTTAGTGGGTCAGGGGGCGAGCTATGGCTACACCTTC. Residues: CASSLVGQGASYGYTF.

This chain connects TRBV29-1 to TRBJ2-2; TRBD1 agrees at 7 bases. V gave up 7 bases and J gave up 2 bases; unmatched junction bases: 10. The CDR3 loop spans 15 amino acids. Germline V CDR1 and CDR2: SQVTM, ANQGSEA. This CDR3 reads CSALDRERNTGELFF. In DNA, the CDR3 is TGCAGCGCCCTTGACAGGGAAAGAAACACCGGGGAGCTGTTTTTT.

Turning to this clone: The sample holds other DNA sequences that translate to the same CDR3. The chain has TRBV6-5 and TRBJ1-1; tentatively, D is TRBD1 (5 bases). With 4 bases removed from V and 1 base from J, the gap between germline ends came to 7 bases. This CDR3 region has 13 residues. Germline CDR1 is MNHEY and CDR2 is SVGAGI. The CDR3 reads CASSLTGNTEAFF. The DNA for the CDR3 is TGTGCCAGCAGTTTAACAGGGAACACTGAAGCTTTCTTT.

The rearrangement links TRBV7-9 to TRBJ1-1; 11 bases are a match to TRBD1. The CDR3 contains 14 residues. CDR1 is SEHNR and CDR2 is FQNEAQ in the germline V gene (reference sequence). The junction had 4 bases not matched to a gene; V was cut back by 3 bases and J by 7 bases. Here the CDR3 reads CASSLDRGQGEAFF. As DNA, the CDR3 is TGTGCCAGCAGCTTGGACAGGGGGCAAGGTGAAGCTTTCTTT.

For this clone: The same CDR3 also results from other DNA sequences found in this sample. J is TRBJ2-3 and V is TRBV30; perhaps TRBD1 as D (5 bases). Germline CDR1 GTSNPN, CDR2 SVGIG (reference sequence). Trimming shortened V by 0 bases and J by 0 bases, and 10 bases separated the two germline ends. This CDR3 has 15 amino acids. The CDR3 reads CAWSVTGASTDTQYF. CDR3 bases: TGTGCCTGGAGTGTAACTGGGGCCAGCACAGATACGCAGTATTTT.

The V gene is TRBV11-2, the J gene TRBJ2-1; weak D call: TRBD2 (5 bases). Germline loops: CDR1 SGHAT, CDR2 FQNNGV. The V end was cut by 0 bases, the J end by 16 bases, with 16 bases between. The CDR3 has 13 residues. The CDR3 bases are TGTGCCAGCAGCTTAGATGCCCGTCGAGGAGGTTTCTTC. Residues: CASSLDARRGGFF.

The chain links TRBV24-1 to TRBJ2-2; 9 bases agree with TRBD2. The CDR3 spans 19 residues. The J segment lost 7 bases and the V segment lost 0 bases, leaving 14 bases of the junction unmatched. From germline, CDR1 is KGHDR and CDR2 SFDVKD. The CDR3 nucleotides are TGTGCCACCAGTGATTTGAGCCCTCGCGGGGGGGCCCGGGGCGGGGAGCTGTTTTTT. Translating gives CATSDLSPRGGARGGELFF.

As for this clone: The sample carries other DNA sequences with the same CDR3. The chain is built from TRBV5-1 and TRBJ1-2; D may be TRBD1 (5 bases). Deletions cut 0 bases from V and 4 bases from J, with 7 bases between. CDR3 length equals 13 residues. Per germline, CDR1 SGHRS and CDR2 YFSETQ. Written as DNA, the CDR3 is TGCGCCAGCAGCTTGGGACAGAGCTATGGCTACACCTTC. Its translation: CASSLGQSYGYTF.

V usage is TRBV6-5 and J usage is TRBJ1-1, with D uncertain. The V and J ends lost 0 bases and 1 base respectively, with 3 bases between them. CDR3 length: 13 residues. Germline V gene data show CDR1 as MNHEY and CDR2 as SVGAGI. The CDR3 here is CASSYSANTEAFF. Here the CDR3 DNA reads TGTGCCAGCAGTTACTCGGCGAACACTGAAGCTTTCTTT.

The chain recombines TRBV12-5 with TRBJ2-7; 7 bases agree with TRBD1. The CDR3 is 16 residues long. Germline assignment: CDR1 LGHNT and CDR2 FRNRAP. The ends lost 4 bases at V and 3 bases at J; junction bases unmatched: 12. CDR3 bases: TGTGCTAGTGGTTGGACCGGGACAGCCAACTACTACGAGCAGTACTTC. Protein product: CASGWTGTANYYEQYF.

This rearrangement joins TRBV19 to TRBJ2-7, with 7 bases fitting TRBD2. The junction had 5 bases not matched to a gene; V was cut back by 3 bases and J by 6 bases. The CDR3 sequence is 13 residues long. Germline assignment: CDR1 LNHDA and CDR2 SQIVND (reference sequence). CDR3 loop: CASSMLGGVEQYF. CDR3 in DNA: TGTGCCAGTAGTATGCTTGGGGGGGTCGAGCAGTACTTC.

The CDR3: CASSSNRAGELFF. The CDR3 region has the DNA TGTGCCAGCAGCTCGAACCGCGCCGGGGAGCTGTTTTTT. This chain connects TRBV7-8 to TRBJ2-2; D is undetermined. The V gene lost 4 bases and the J gene lost 6 bases, with 9 bases spanning the gap. The CDR3 sequence is 13 residues long. Looked up from germline, CDR1 is SGHVS and CDR2 is FQNEAQ.